This record covers a single T cell receptor beta chain. The table came from immunoSEQ multiplex PCR; TCRdb's copy has only in-frame clones and leaves some out. The data contain 190,000 or so clones, about 88% of them singletons. Trimming removed 4 bases from V and 3 bases from J, with 12 bases in between. In germline, CDR1 is KGHSH, CDR2 LQKENI. CDR3 size: 15 residues. This entry comes from a study of blood T cell repertoires in COVID-19. Study details: There were acute and convalescent COVID-19 samples, and they came from the United States, Italy and Spain. PBMCs, B-cell-depleted T cells, or T cells provided the cDNA or gDNA that made up the material.

This TCR was recovered from a middle-aged man with active or convalescent COVID-19. The rearrangement uses TRBV18 and TRBJ1-4, with D unclear. Sequenced: peripheral blood. CDR3 loop: CASSLGLQSNEKLFF. Here the CDR3 DNA reads TGTGCCAGCTCACTTGGTCTTCAGTCTAATGAAAAACTGTTTTTT.